The 29 T cell receptor beta chains in this list originate from one sample, sequenced in a study of vaccination and CD4 T cells after COVID-19. The treatment denotes: roughly 10-day PBMC culture with coronavirus spike peptide pools or control peptides (ViraFEST assay). The antigens these receptors bind are not known. Researchers used the Oncomine TCR Beta short-read assay to sequence DNA from cultured CD4+ T cells. A single record per CDR3 protein comes from TCRdb applying MiXCR to the PCR reads. The data contain around 10,000 distinct CDR3 sequences, more than 55% of them singletons. Sequenced input: CD4+ T cells from blood, cultured in vitro. The receptors originated from a human donor who had recovered from COVID-19.

This clonotype has more than one count but fewer than ten. The chain combines TRBV6-5 with TRBJ1-2, with TRBD1 identical over 7 bases. The length of the CDR3 is 17 residues. Germline loops: CDR1 MNHEY, CDR2 SVGAGI. J was trimmed by 4 bases and V by 2 bases; bases with no gene match: 13. The DNA of the CDR3 is TGTGCCAGCAGTTACACGACAGGGTTCAGGGGTTTCTATGGCTACACCTTC. Protein: CASSYTTGFRGFYGYTF.

This clonotype was detected a few times. In DNA, the CDR3 is TGTGCCAGCAGCTTTCCGGGACAGCGAGCATGGGGGGGCTACACCTTC. Amino acids: CASSFPGQRAWGGYTF. The chain carries TRBV5-4 and TRBJ1-2; 7 nucleotides match TRBD1. Per germline, CDR1 SGHNT and CDR2 YYREEE (reference sequence). Trimming took 2 bases from V and 8 from J; bases not matched to a gene: 15. This CDR3 is built from 16 residues.

The rearrangement uses TRBV7-9 and TRBJ2-7; 11 bases are shared with TRBD2. CDR1 and CDR2 (germline): SEHNR, FQNEAQ (reference sequence). The CDR3 consists of 17 residues. V trimming: 8 bases; J trimming: 6 bases; junction bases outside the gene matches: 18. The CDR3 protein is CASARDRVLAGVPEQYF. DNA for the CDR3: TGTGCCAGCGCCCGGGACCGAGTACTAGCGGGAGTGCCCGAGCAGTACTTC.

The chain is built from TRBV20-1 and TRBJ1-1; the D gene is possibly TRBD1 (6 bases). Germline CDR1 DFQATT, CDR2 SNEGSKA (reference sequence). The CDR3 has 13 residues. Trimming removed 6 bases from V and 7 bases from J, with 18 bases in between. The CDR3 DNA is TGCAGTGCAACCAATAGACAGGCGGGTGAAGCTTTCTTT. Translating gives CSATNRQAGEAFF.

V and J are TRBV6-1 and TRBJ1-1, with D tentatively TRBD1 (5 bases). The germline V and J ends were trimmed by 10 bases and 3 bases, with 18 bases remaining between them. Germline V gives CDR1 MNHNS, CDR2 SASEGT. The CDR3 is 14 amino acids. The CDR3 loop is CATGQDYRDTEAFF. Here the CDR3 DNA reads TGTGCCACAGGACAAGACTACCGGGACACTGAAGCTTTCTTT.

The chain links TRBV28 to TRBJ2-5; maybe TRBD1 (5 bases). The V end lost 5 bases, the J end lost 5 bases, and 15 bases lay between the germline ends. Germline CDR1 reads MDHEN; CDR2 reads SYDVKM. The CDR3 runs 14 residues. CDR3 sequence reads: CASSPIQGAETQYF. The CDR3 nucleotides are TGTGCCAGCAGTCCAATCCAGGGCGCGGAGACCCAGTACTTC. The variable domain in full, completed from reference TRBV28 and TRBJ2-5, reads DVKVTQSSRYLVKRTGEKVFLECVQDMDHENMFWYRQDPGLGLRLIYFSYDVKMKEKGDIPEGYSVSREKKERFSLILESASTNQTSMYLCASSPIQGAETQYFGPGTRLLVL.

In this sample, this clonotype turned up a few times. The chain recombines TRBV27 with TRBJ2-7; possible D gene TRBD1, 5 bases. This CDR3 region has 16 residues. The V and J ends lost 6 bases and 0 bases respectively, with 18 bases between them. The germline CDR1 and CDR2 sequences are MNHEY and SMNVEV (reference sequence). CDR3 DNA sequence: TGTGCCAGCAGCCCATCTGCAAGACAGAGCTCCTACGAGCAGTACTTC. It yields the protein CASSPSARQSSYEQYF.

The sample holds a few counts of this clonotype. The rearrangement uses TRBV7-2 and TRBJ1-6; unclear D gene. The CDR3 covers 13 residues. The germline CDR1 and CDR2 sequences are SGHTA and FQGNSA. The ends were cut back, 1 base at V and 14 bases at J, with 12 bases in the middle. CDR3 coding DNA: TGTGCCAGCAGCTTAGATGGCACTCTATCCCTCCACTTT. Protein sequence: CASSLDGTLSLHF.

The rearrangement uses TRBV7-2 and TRBJ2-7, with D perhaps given as TRBD1 or TRBD2 (5 bases each). With 5 bases removed from V and 4 bases from J, the gap between germline ends came to 15 bases. The CDR3 is made up of 14 amino acids. Germline V gene data show CDR1 as SGHTA and CDR2 as FQGNSA. The CDR3 bases are TGTGCCAGCAGCCCCCGGGACGGCCATTACGAGCAGTACTTC. Translating it yields CASSPRDGHYEQYF.

The J gene is TRBJ2-3, the V gene TRBV2, with D maybe TRBD1 (6 bases). Trimming took 7 bases from V and 1 from J, leaving 6 bases between them. CDR3 length: 12 residues. CDR1 is SNHLY and CDR2 is FYNNEI in the germline V gene. This CDR3 reads CASNRGTDTQYF. The CDR3 nucleotides are TGTGCCAGCAACAGGGGCACAGATACGCAGTATTTT. Supplemented by reference TRBV2 and TRBJ2-3, the full variable domain reads EPEVTQTPSHQVTQMGQEVILRCVPISNHLYFYWYRQILGQKVEFLVSFYNNEISEKSEIFDDQFSVERPDGSNFTLKIRSTKLEDSAMYFCASNRGTDTQYFGPGTRLTVL.

The table lists this clonotype with a few counts. V and J are TRBV15 and TRBJ2-1; no clear D gene. This CDR3 region has 11 residues. The V end lost 8 bases, the J end lost 5 bases, and 7 bases lay between the germline ends. The germline CDR1 and CDR2 sequences are LNHNV and YYDKDF (reference sequence). The CDR3 spells CATEKNNEQFF. In DNA form, the CDR3 reads TGTGCCACCGAGAAGAACAATGAGCAGTTCTTC.

The gene calls are TRBV18 and TRBJ1-1, with D hard to call. Germline loops: CDR1 KGHSH, CDR2 LQKENI. The CDR3 spans 14 residues. Trimming stripped 3 bases from V and 3 bases from J, with 11 bases between. The CDR3 is CASSPTRLDTEAFF. For the CDR3, the DNA is TGTGCCAGCTCACCTACCAGGTTAGACACTGAAGCTTTCTTT.

This clonotype was seen more than once but under ten times. The chain uses TRBV12-3 or TRBV12-4 and TRBJ1-6; D unresolved. The V end lost 2 bases, the J end lost 0 bases, and 17 bases lay between the germline ends. The CDR3 has 19 residues. CDR3 sequence (DNA): TGTGCCAGCAGTTTAATGAAGGAAGGAGGGAGCTCCTATAATTCACCCCTCCACTTT. It translates to CASSLMKEGGSSYNSPLHF.

This chain uses TRBV27 with TRBJ2-3; a weak D match, TRBD2 (5 bases). Between the trimmed V and J ends, which lost 3 bases and 2 bases, there was a span of 6 bases. CDR1 and CDR2 from the germline V gene are MNHEY and SMNVEV (reference sequence). The CDR3 is 13 amino acids. DNA for the CDR3: TGTGCCAGCAGTTTTCGGGACACAGATACGCAGTATTTT. Translated: CASSFRDTDTQYF.

V and J are TRBV19 and TRBJ2-1, with TRBD2 identical over 7 bases. The length of the CDR3 is 15 residues. Germline loops: CDR1 LNHDA, CDR2 SQIVND (reference sequence). V lost 6 bases, J lost 4 bases, and 9 bases stayed unmatched. This CDR3 is CASSHVAGYYNEQFF. The CDR3 bases are TGTGCCAGTAGCCATGTAGCGGGTTATTACAATGAGCAGTTCTTC.

The rearrangement uses TRBV6-5 and TRBJ2-2; possibly TRBD1 for D (6 bases). Germline-derived CDR1 and CDR2 are MNHEY and SVGAGI. This CDR3 contains 16 residues. Deletions cut 2 bases from V and 7 bases from J, with 17 bases between. DNA of the CDR3: TGTGCCAGCAGTTACACCCAACAGGGAGCTGGCGGGGAGCTGTTTTTT. It encodes CASSYTQQGAGGELFF.

This clonotype has a handful of counts. The chain links TRBV19 to TRBJ1-2, with a possible D match to TRBD1 (6 bases). Germline V gene sequence: CDR1 LNHDA, CDR2 SQIVND (reference sequence). Trimming removed 7 bases from V and 2 bases from J, with 14 bases in between. There are 14 residues in the CDR3. Here the CDR3 DNA reads TGTGCCAGTACCCTCCTCGACAGGAACTATGGCTACACCTTC. Its protein is CASTLLDRNYGYTF.

This sequence joins TRBV20-1 and TRBJ2-3; 7 nucleotides line up with TRBD2. V gave up 1 base and J gave up 9 bases; unmatched junction bases: 7. Germline V gene lookup returns CDR1 DFQATT and CDR2 SNEGSKA (reference sequence). This CDR3 spans 13 amino acids. CDR3 nucleotide sequence: TGCAGTGCTAGAGGAGGGAGGGTCTTGACGCAGTATTTT. This sequence encodes CSARGGRVLTQYF.

The chain couples TRBV28 to TRBJ2-7, with 12 positions matching TRBD2. V was clipped by 1 base and J by 4 bases; unmatched bases: 2. Germline V CDR1 and CDR2: MDHEN, SYDVKM. This CDR3 has 15 amino acids. The DNA of the CDR3 is TGTGCCAGCAGTTTATCTAGCGGGAGGGGTTACGAGCAGTACTTC. It translates to CASSLSSGRGYEQYF.

The chain has TRBV30 and TRBJ1-2; possible D gene TRBD1, 5 bases. Germline assignment: CDR1 GTSNPN and CDR2 SVGIG (reference sequence). This CDR3 is 13 amino acids long. Trimming stripped 1 base from V and 2 bases from J, with 8 bases between. The CDR3 sequence: CAWSAQGNYGYTF. The DNA of the CDR3 is TGTGCCTGGAGTGCGCAGGGAAACTATGGCTACACCTTC.

This clonotype showed up just a few times. The rearrangement uses TRBV24-1 and TRBJ2-2; unclear D gene. The germline gives CDR1 KGHDR, CDR2 SFDVKD. This CDR3 contains 16 residues. Trimming left V 3 bases short and J 3 bases short, with 13 bases between. Here the CDR3 reads CATSDRQPYDTGELFF. CDR3 in DNA: TGTGCCACCAGTGATAGGCAGCCCTACGACACCGGGGAGCTGTTTTTT.

The CDR3 sequence: CASSLATGTGTQYF. The CDR3 DNA is TGCGCCAGCAGCTTGGCCACGGGGACGGGTACGCAGTATTTT. The chain links TRBV5-1 to TRBJ2-3; D possibly uses TRBD1 or TRBD2 (5 bases each). CDR3 length equals 14 residues. Trimming pared 0 bases from V and 8 bases from J, leaving 13 bases between. Germline CDR1 SGHRS, CDR2 YFSETQ. The full variable domain, completed using reference TRBV5-1 and TRBJ2-3, is KAGVTQTPRYLIKTRGQQVTLSCSPISGHRSVSWYQQTPGQGLQFLFEYFSETQRNKGNFPGRFSGRQFSNSRSEMNVSTLELGDSALYLCASSLATGTGTQYFGPGTRLTVL.

This clonotype was observed a handful of times. V usage is TRBV7-2 and J usage is TRBJ1-1, with D perhaps matching TRBD1 (6 bases). The CDR3 loop spans 13 amino acids. Trimming removed 5 bases at V and 4 bases at J, with 11 bases between. Per germline, CDR1 SGHTA and CDR2 FQGNSA. Here the CDR3 reads CASSMGTTTEAFF. For the CDR3, the DNA is TGTGCCAGCAGCATGGGGACAACCACTGAAGCTTTCTTT.

The gene calls are TRBV20-1 and TRBJ2-1; a possible D gene is TRBD1 (5 bases). The germline V and J ends were trimmed by 7 bases and 5 bases, with 9 bases remaining between them. Looked up from germline, CDR1 is DFQATT and CDR2 is SNEGSKA (reference sequence). The CDR3 loop spans 11 amino acids. The DNA of the CDR3 is TGCAGTGGGGGCAGGGACAATGAGCAGTTCTTC. This translates into CSGGRDNEQFF.

The chain is built from TRBV5-1 and TRBJ1-6; no reliable D call. Germline V gene sequence: CDR1 SGHRS, CDR2 YFSETQ. CDR3 length: 17 residues. V lost 4 bases and J lost 0, with 14 bases in between. The CDR3 here is CASSLGPANSYNSPLHF. CDR3 bases: TGCGCCAGCAGCCTGGGCCCAGCTAACTCCTATAATTCACCCCTCCACTTT.

V usage is TRBV4-1 and J usage is TRBJ2-3; D gene unclear. The CDR3 loop spans 14 amino acids. V was clipped by 3 bases and J by 2 bases, with 9 bases between them. Germline CDR1 is MGHRA and CDR2 is YSYEKL. The DNA for the CDR3 is TGCGCCAGCAGCCACAACCCCTTCACAGATACGCAGTATTTT. Its translation is CASSHNPFTDTQYF.

The chain recombines TRBV28 with TRBJ2-6; D is unresolved. The CDR3 has 14 amino acids. The ends were cut back, 5 bases at V and 1 base at J, with 6 bases in the middle. Germline V CDR1 and CDR2: MDHEN, SYDVKM. CDR3 residues: CASSPQSGANVLTF. In DNA form, the CDR3 reads TGTGCCAGCAGTCCCCAGTCTGGGGCCAACGTCCTGACTTTC.

The chain recombines TRBV29-1 with TRBJ2-5; TRBD1 aligns across 10 bases. The ends lost 6 bases at V and 5 bases at J; junction bases unmatched: 12. In germline, CDR1 is SQVTM, CDR2 ANQGSEA. The CDR3 loop spans 15 amino acids. CDR3 DNA: TGCAGCGTGGCTCCGGGACAGGGGAAGGGGGAGACCCAGTACTTC. It is translated as CSVAPGQGKGETQYF.

The genes are TRBV6-2 or TRBV6-3 and TRBJ1-5; possibly TRBD1 for D (5 bases). V was cut by 7 bases and J by 6 bases, with 16 bases left in between. The length of the CDR3 is 14 residues. Germline V CDR1 and CDR2: MNHEY, SVGEGT. The CDR3 sequence is CASTPRVASQPQHF. The CDR3 region has the DNA TGTGCCAGCACTCCCAGGGTAGCGTCTCAGCCCCAGCATTTT.